These 9 T cell receptor beta chains were all obtained from the same sample, sequenced in a study of T cell repertoires in cytomegalovirus infection. From the reads, TCRdb called clonotypes with MiXCR, one entry per CDR3 protein. The sample records around 800,000 distinct CDR3 sequences, approximately 32% being singletons. Their antigens remain unidentified. The sequenced sample was cultured CD8+ T cells from PBMCs, obtained from culture after CMV antigen stimulation. The receptors here all came from a human donor in good health (CMV status not recorded). Some clones in this sample may be carry-over from other donors' samples.

Only one count was recorded for this clonotype. V and J are TRBV27 and TRBJ2-2; TRBD1 matches at 10 bases. The ends lost 3 bases at V and 6 bases at J; junction bases unmatched: 4. Per germline, CDR1 MNHEY and CDR2 SMNVEV (reference sequence). The length of the CDR3 is 15 residues. CDR3 DNA: TGTGCCAGCAGTTTGGAGACAGGGGGCTCCGGGGAGCTGTTTTTT. It codes for CASSLETGGSGELFF.

On this clonotype itself: The junction differs from germline at one of its ends, possibly a read error. The chain couples TRBV27 to TRBJ2-3; D possibly corresponds to TRBD2 (5 bases). Germline lookup yields CDR1 MNHEY and CDR2 SMNVEV (reference sequence). The CDR3 has 15 amino acids. CDR3 nucleotide sequence: TGTGCCAACAGTCCGTCGGGGTTGATCGGGGATACGCAGTATTTT. It is translated as CANSPSGLIGDTQYF.

The gene calls are TRBV27 and TRBJ2-1; D uncertain. The germline V gene has CDR1 MNHEY and CDR2 SMNVEV (reference sequence). The CDR3 loop spans 13 amino acids. V was trimmed by 0 bases and J by 5 bases, leaving 5 bases between them. CDR3: CASSLSKNNEQFF. The CDR3 DNA reads TGTGCCAGCAGTTTATCGAAGAACAATGAGCAGTTCTTC.

This chain uses TRBV19 with TRBJ1-1; D may be TRBD1 (5 bases). V was shortened by 7 bases and J by 4 bases, with 13 bases between the two germline ends. The CDR3 contains 13 residues. Germline V gene lookup returns CDR1 LNHDA and CDR2 SQIVND (reference sequence). CDR3 sequence (DNA): TGTGCCAGTATGGAGGGGATTGGCACTGAAGCTTTCTTT. Translated, it gives CASMEGIGTEAFF.

This clonotype was seen a few times. The chain recombines TRBV19 with TRBJ2-2; D gene ambiguous. V lost 3 bases and J lost 7, with 6 bases in between. This CDR3 has 12 amino acids. CDR1 LNHDA and CDR2 SQIVND come from the germline V gene (reference sequence). The CDR3 loop is CASSIFVGELFF. The CDR3 DNA sequence: TGTGCCAGTAGTATTTTTGTCGGGGAGCTGTTTTTT.

This clonotype was observed at least ten times. This chain uses TRBV5-6 with TRBJ1-1; a weak D match, TRBD1 (5 bases). CDR1 SGHDT and CDR2 YYEEEE come from the germline V gene. The CDR3 has 14 residues. V dropped 2 bases and J dropped 3 bases, with 11 bases sitting between them. The DNA of the CDR3 is TGTGCCAGCAGCTTCGCAGGGTTAGACACTGAAGCTTTCTTT. This gives the protein CASSFAGLDTEAFF.

This clonotype has only a few counts. The chain employs TRBV7-9 and TRBJ2-7; 7 nucleotides agree with TRBD2. Losses at the gene ends were 6 bases for V and 3 bases for J; bases not matched to a gene: 11. CDR3 length: 15 residues. Germline values: CDR1 SEHNR, CDR2 FQNEAQ (reference sequence). The CDR3 region is CASSLTGGRSYEQYV. CDR3 coding DNA: TGTGCCAGCAGTCTAACGGGGGGACGTAGCTACGAGCAGTACGTC.

CDR3 amino acids: CASSYTGTNYGYTF. For the CDR3, the DNA is TGTGCCAGCAGTTATACGGGTACGAACTATGGCTACACCTTC. J is TRBJ1-2 and V is TRBV27; D ambiguous. Germline loops: CDR1 MNHEY, CDR2 SMNVEV (reference sequence). This CDR3 spans 14 amino acids. The V end was cut by 4 bases, the J end by 2 bases, with 11 bases between.

This chain connects TRBV5-1 to TRBJ2-7; 10 bases agree with TRBD2. This CDR3 contains 16 residues. Trimming removed 0 bases from V and 0 bases from J; junction bases left unmatched: 3. The germline gives CDR1 SGHRS, CDR2 YFSETQ. As DNA, the CDR3 is TGCGCCAGCAGCTTGGATTCTAGCGGGGGCTCCTACGAGCAGTACTTC. This encodes CASSLDSSGGSYEQYF.